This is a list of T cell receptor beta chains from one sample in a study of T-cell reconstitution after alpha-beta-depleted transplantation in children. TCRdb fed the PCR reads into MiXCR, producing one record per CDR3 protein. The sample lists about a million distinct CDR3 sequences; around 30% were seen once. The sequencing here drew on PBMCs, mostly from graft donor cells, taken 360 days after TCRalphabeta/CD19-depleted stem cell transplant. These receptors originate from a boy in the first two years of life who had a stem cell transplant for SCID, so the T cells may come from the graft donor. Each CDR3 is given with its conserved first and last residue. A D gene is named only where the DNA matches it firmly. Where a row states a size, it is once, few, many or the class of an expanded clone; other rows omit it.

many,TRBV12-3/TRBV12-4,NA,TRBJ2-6,TGTGCCAGCAGTTTTCGAGGATACGGGGCCAACGTCCTGACTTTC,CASSFRGYGANVLTF
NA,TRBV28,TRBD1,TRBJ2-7,TGTGCCAGCAGTTGGACAGGGAGGACCTACGAGCAGTACTTC,CASSWTGRTYEQYF
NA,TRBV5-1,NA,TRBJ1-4,TGCGCCAGCAGCTTGGCGGTGGGAAATGCCGGAGAAAAACTGTTTTTT,CASSLAVGNAGEKLFF
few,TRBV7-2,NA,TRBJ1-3,TGTGCCAGCAGCTTAATCGGCCCTAGAAACACCATATATTTT,CASSLIGPRNTIYF
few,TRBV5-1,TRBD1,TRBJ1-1,TGCGCCAGCAGCTTGCAACCGACAGGGATGAACACTGAAGCTTTCTTT,CASSLQPTGMNTEAFF
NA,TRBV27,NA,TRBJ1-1,TGTGCCAGCAGTTTATTGCTGCCAGGGCCTAAACCGAACACTGAAGCTTTCTTT,CASSLLLPGPKPNTEAFF
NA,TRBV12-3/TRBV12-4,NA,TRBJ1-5,TGTGCCAGCCGCCGGGACATCGGTAGCAATCAGCCCCAGCATTTT,CASRRDIGSNQPQHF
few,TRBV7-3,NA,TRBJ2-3,TGTGCCAGCAGTTTTGATACAAGCACAGATACGCAGTATTTT,CASSFDTSTDTQYF
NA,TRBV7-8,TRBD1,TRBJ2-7,TGTGCCAGCAGCCCCGCTGGGACAGGGTACTACGAGCAGTACTTC,CASSPAGTGYYEQYF
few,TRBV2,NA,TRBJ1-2,TGTGCCAGCAGTCACTTAGACCCGGTGGACTATGGCTACACCTTC,CASSHLDPVDYGYTF
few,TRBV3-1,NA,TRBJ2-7,TGTGCCAGCAGCCTCACCGGGGTAATCAATTACCACGAGCAGTACTTC,CASSLTGVINYHEQYF
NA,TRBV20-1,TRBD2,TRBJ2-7,TGCAGTGCTAGATCCTGGAGCGGGGGGGCCAAATTCCGCGAGCAGTACTTC,CSARSWSGGAKFREQYF
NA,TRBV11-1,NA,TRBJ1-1,TGTGCCAGCAGCTCGGGTTATAAAGCCGGCAAGGTCAGCCTTGAAGCTTTCTTT,CASSSGYKAGKVSLEAFF
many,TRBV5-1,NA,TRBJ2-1,TGCGCCAGCAGCTTGAGGGCAGGGCCGAGCTCCTACAATGAGCAGTTCTTC,CASSLRAGPSSYNEQFF
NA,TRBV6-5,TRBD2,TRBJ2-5,TGTGCCAGCAGTTACCCCTCGACTAGCGGACAAGAGACCCAGTACTTC,CASSYPSTSGQETQYF
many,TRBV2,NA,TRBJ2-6,TGTGCCAGCAGTGAGACTGGGGCCAACGTCCTGACTTTC,CASSETGANVLTF
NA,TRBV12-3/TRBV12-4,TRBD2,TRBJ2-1,TGTGCCAGCAGTTTTTGTGCGGGGGGGCTTTGTGAGCAGTTCTTC,CASSFCAGGLCEQFF
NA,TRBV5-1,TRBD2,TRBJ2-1,TGCGCCAGCAGCTTGGCCTTCGATGGGGCTAGCGGAGACGGGGATGAGCAGTTCTTC,CASSLAFDGASGDGDEQFF
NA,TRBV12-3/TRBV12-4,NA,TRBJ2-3,TGTGCCAGCAGGGTCGAACTCGGCAGCAGGGATTTT,CASRVELGSRDF